The rows below give T cell receptor beta chains drawn from one sample of a study of CD8+CD57+ T cells in acquired aplastic anemia. Each CDR3 protein is one row after TCRdb ran MiXCR on the reads. The sample yields approximately 180,000 distinct CDR3 sequences, about half seen once. The sequenced material came from sorted CD4+, CD8+, or CD8+CD57+ T cells (not recorded which) from PBMCs. The receptors come from a human donor with aplastic anemia. Each CDR3 is given with its conserved first and last residue. A D gene is named only where the DNA matches it firmly. Some rows mark clone size as missing; the rest say once, few, many or name a class of expanded clone.

abundance,v_gene,d_gene,j_gene,CDR3nt,CDR3aa
many,TRBV5-4,NA,TRBJ1-5,TGTGCCAGCAGCCAAGGGGGAAGCAATCAGCCCCAGCATTTT,CASSQGGSNQPQHF
NA,TRBV7-9,NA,TRBJ2-7,TGTGCCAGTCAAACAACCTACGAGCAGTACTTC,CASQTTYEQYF
NA,TRBV12-5,NA,TRBJ1-6,TGTGCTAGTGGGAGCGGACGGCAGGAAAGAGTTGACTTATATAATTCACCCCTCCACTTT,CASGSGRQERVDLYNSPLHF
once,TRBV20-1,TRBD1,TRBJ2-7,TGCAGTGCGGGAAGACAGGGTCTACACGAGCAGTACTTC,CSAGRQGLHEQYF
NA,TRBV25-1,NA,TRBJ2-1,TGTGCCAGCAGTGAATTCCAGGCACTCCATGAGCAGTTCTTC,CASSEFQALHEQFF
many,TRBV5-1,NA,TRBJ1-1,TGCGCCAGCAGCGTACAGTTGAACACTGAAGCTTTCTTT,CASSVQLNTEAFF
NA,TRBV9,TRBD1,TRBJ1-2,TGTGCCAGCAGGGAACCGTTGGGACAGGGTGGCGGCTACACCTTC,CASREPLGQGGGYTF
NA,TRBV24-1,NA,TRBJ2-7,TGTGCCACCAGTGATTCAGACAACTACGAGCAGTACTTC,CATSDSDNYEQYF
NA,TRBV24-1,TRBD2,TRBJ2-1,TGTGCCACCAGTGACCTGGGACTATCCAACAATGAGCAGTTCTTC,CATSDLGLSNNEQFF
few,TRBV15,NA,TRBJ2-7,TGTGCCACCAGCAGAGGGGGGAGCTTCACCTACGAGCAGTACTTC,CATSRGGSFTYEQYF
many,TRBV6-1,TRBD2,TRBJ2-7,TGTGCCAGCAGGCGCGGGGGGGCGTTGAACTACGAGCAGTACTTC,CASRRGGALNYEQYF
many,TRBV6-4,NA,TRBJ1-1,TGTGCCAGCAGGGCAGGCCTGAACACTGAAGCTTTCTTT,CASRAGLNTEAFF